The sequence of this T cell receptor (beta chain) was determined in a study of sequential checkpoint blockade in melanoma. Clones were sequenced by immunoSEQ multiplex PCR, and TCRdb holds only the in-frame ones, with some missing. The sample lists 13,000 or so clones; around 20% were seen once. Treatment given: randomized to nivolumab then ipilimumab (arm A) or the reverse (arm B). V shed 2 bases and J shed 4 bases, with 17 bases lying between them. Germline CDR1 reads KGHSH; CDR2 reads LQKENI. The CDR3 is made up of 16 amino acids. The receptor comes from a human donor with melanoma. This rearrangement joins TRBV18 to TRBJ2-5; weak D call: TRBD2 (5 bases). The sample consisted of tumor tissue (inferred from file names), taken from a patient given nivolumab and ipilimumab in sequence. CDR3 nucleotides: TGTGCCAGCTCACCAACTGGAGTGGGAGTTTCAGAGACCCAGTACTTC. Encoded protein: CASSPTGVGVSETQYF.